This entry describes one TCR beta chain. This specimen comes from a study of blood T cell repertoires in COVID-19. Study-wide background: Material from acute and convalescent COVID-19 was sourced from the United States, Italy and Spain. Sample material is recorded as cDNA or gDNA derived from T cells, B-cell-depleted T cells, or PBMCs.

Original processing methods: Reference gene primers were amplified, and this amplification served to estimate nucleated cell counts. Only in-frame clones appear in the TCRdb table, and some are missing; sequencing was by immunoSEQ multiplex PCR. That table is the source of V, J and clone size, and D and trimming were worked out from the DNA. The sample lists approximately 100,000 clones; roughly 90% were seen once. The sequence derives from a human donor in a cohort sampled during active COVID-19. Sequencing was carried out using peripheral blood.

The CDR3 loop reads CASSHGGRNTEAFF. The CDR3 DNA reads TGCGCCAGCAGCCACGGGGGGCGGAACACTGAAGCTTTCTTT. V gene TRBV4-3 combines with J gene TRBJ1-1, with D possibly TRBD1 on 6 matching bases. Trimming removed 3 bases at V and 1 base at J, with 9 bases between. Per germline, CDR1 LGHNA and CDR2 YSLEER. The CDR3 runs 14 residues.